The 25 T cell receptor beta chains below come from one sample, sequenced in a study of CD8 T cells in ankylosing spondylitis (TCRdb year 2017). Library construction relied on 5' RACE. The data were produced on an Illumina HiSeq 2500. TCRdb's own reprocessing of the public reads used fastp at Q25 and MiXCR and kept productive beta chains. Rows matching on CDR3 protein sequence are summarized as one entry with the most common DNA and genes. The sample has fewer than 250,000 distinct CDR3 sequences on record, 32% of them singletons. The ten largest clones take up roughly 4.2% of the sample. The source material was blood, either unsorted or a sorted T cell fraction (not recorded which). These receptors came from a male donor with ankylosing spondylitis or in good health (not recorded which).

This chain links TRBV20-1 with TRBJ2-2, with D possibly TRBD1 on 6 matching bases. CDR1 and CDR2 from the germline V gene are DFQATT and SNEGSKA (reference sequence). The CDR3 contains 19 residues. The germline V and J ends were trimmed by 0 bases and 4 bases, with 24 bases remaining between them. CDR3 DNA sequence: TGCAGTGCTAGAGATTGGGTGGGACAAGGGTCCGCCGGCACCGGGGAGCTGTTTTTT. Its protein is CSARDWVGQGSAGTGELFF.

The chain combines TRBV29-1 with TRBJ1-1; 7 bases match TRBD1. From germline, CDR1 is SQVTM and CDR2 ANQGSEA. The V segment lost 4 bases and the J segment 3 bases; nucleotides outside the gene matches: 5. This CDR3 is 13 amino acids long. The DNA for the CDR3 is TGCAGCGTTGCGGGACAGTGGTACACTGAAGCTTTCTTT. This codes for CSVAGQWYTEAFF.

This clonotype was observed a few times. The genes are TRBV20-1 and TRBJ1-2; D unresolved. V gave up 3 bases and J gave up 8 bases, with 13 bases separating them. The CDR3 spans 12 residues. CDR1 is DFQATT and CDR2 is SNEGSKA in the germline V gene (reference sequence). In DNA, the CDR3 is TGCAGTGCTAGCGGGCGATCTGAAGGCTACACCTTC. Residues: CSASGRSEGYTF.

This chain links TRBV12-3 or TRBV12-4 with TRBJ2-5; the D gene is possibly TRBD2 (5 bases). V was shortened by 6 bases and J by 10 bases, with 18 bases between the two germline ends. This CDR3 comprises 13 residues. The CDR3 nucleotides read TGTGCCAGCAGCCCACCGGAGGATAGGGTCCAGTACTTC. Translating it yields CASSPPEDRVQYF.

CDR3 region: CSARKTSGALETQYF. CDR3 nucleotide sequence: TGCAGTGCTAGAAAGACTAGCGGGGCTTTGGAGACCCAGTACTTC. The V call is TRBV20-1, the J call TRBJ2-5; 11 bases fit TRBD2. CDR3 length equals 15 residues. With 2 bases clipped from V and 5 bases from J, the junction kept 7 bases outside the gene matches. The germline gives CDR1 DFQATT, CDR2 SNEGSKA (reference sequence).

This clonotype was counted a few times. The rearrangement links TRBV20-1 to TRBJ2-5; possible D gene TRBD2, 5 bases. Germline CDR1 and CDR2: DFQATT and SNEGSKA (reference sequence). The CDR3 is 13 residues long. CDR3 DNA sequence: TGCAGCACTATAACGGGAAAGCCGGAGACCCAGTACTTC. Residues: CSTITGKPETQYF.

The table lists this clonotype with a count of one. The chain uses TRBV20-1 and TRBJ2-3, with 9 nucleotides matching TRBD1. J was trimmed by 6 bases and V by 5 bases; bases with no gene match: 24. This CDR3 has 19 residues. Germline V gives CDR1 DFQATT, CDR2 SNEGSKA (reference sequence). The CDR3: CSAPNPRTQDRGNLDTQYF. The DNA for the CDR3 is TGCAGTGCTCCCAACCCGAGGACCCAAGACAGGGGGAATTTGGATACGCAGTATTTT.

This clonotype has a handful of counts. V usage is TRBV11-2 and J usage is TRBJ1-1; no firm D call. The V gene's germline CDR1 is SGHAT and CDR2 FQNNGV. The CDR3 runs 12 residues. The V end was cut by 1 base, the J end by 10 bases, with 10 bases between. CDR3 nucleotides: TGTGCCAGCAGCTTAGTGTGGGGTGCAGCTTTCTTT. Its translation is CASSLVWGAAFF. The variable domain in full, completed from reference TRBV11-2 and TRBJ1-1, reads EAGVAQSPRYKIIEKRQSVAFWCNPISGHATLYWYQQILGQGPKLLIQFQNNGVVDDSQLPKDRFSAERLKGVDSTLKIQPAKLEDSAVYLCASSLVWGAAFFGQGTRLTVV.

This clonotype turned up a few times. This chain links TRBV18 with TRBJ2-4; TRBD1 matches 8 bases. V gave up 3 bases and J gave up 4 bases; unmatched junction bases: 5. Per the germline V gene, CDR1 is KGHSH and CDR2 is LQKENI. This CDR3 comprises 15 residues. For the CDR3, the DNA is TGTGCCAGCTCACCCGGAAGGACAGGGAAAAACATTCAGTACTTC. It translates to CASSPGRTGKNIQYF.

This clonotype came up a few times. The V call is TRBV20-1, the J call TRBJ2-3, with 8 bases identical to TRBD1. This CDR3 comprises 12 residues. Germline V gene lookup returns CDR1 DFQATT and CDR2 SNEGSKA (reference sequence). CDR3 nucleotides: TGCAGCTCGGGACAGGCAGAAGATACGCAGTATTTT. It is translated as CSSGQAEDTQYF.

The chain uses TRBV6-2 or TRBV6-3 and TRBJ2-7; tentative D call: TRBD1 (6 bases). CDR1 is MNHEY and CDR2 is SVGEGT in the germline V gene. The CDR3 extends over 15 amino acids. Trimming took off 0 bases at V and 2 bases at J, with 11 bases between the two ends. In DNA, the CDR3 is TGTGCCAGCAGTTACTCGCCACAGGGCCCCTACGAGCAGTACTTC. Protein sequence: CASSYSPQGPYEQYF.

Remarks on this clonotype: The junction departs from the called germline gene at one end, perhaps through a read error. The chain is built from TRBV20-1 and TRBJ2-1; tentatively, D is TRBD1 or TRBD2 (6 bases each). The germline CDR1 and CDR2 sequences are DFQATT and SNEGSKA (reference sequence). CDR3 length equals 18 residues. CDR3 protein: CSASGQGTGVSSYNEQFF. CDR3 nucleotide sequence: TGCAGCGCTAGTGGGCAGGGGACGGGGGTGAGCTCCTACAATGAGCAGTTCTTC.

In this sample, this clonotype turned up a few times. The chain has TRBV7-9 and TRBJ2-7, with D maybe TRBD2 (6 bases). V lost 1 base and J lost 6, with 7 bases in between. CDR3 length: 12 amino acids. The germline V gene has CDR1 SEHNR and CDR2 FQNEAQ (reference sequence). This chain's CDR3 is CASSLDGGEQYF. The CDR3 nucleotides are TGTGCCAGCAGCTTAGACGGGGGCGAGCAGTACTTC.

The rearrangement links TRBV20-1 to TRBJ2-7; D possibly corresponds to TRBD1 (6 bases). Trimming took off 1 base at V and 3 bases at J, with 7 bases between the two ends. CDR3 length: 12 residues. The germline CDR1 and CDR2 sequences are DFQATT and SNEGSKA (reference sequence). This chain's CDR3 is CSARAQGYEQYF. The CDR3 nucleotides read TGCAGTGCTAGAGCACAGGGCTACGAGCAGTACTTC.

The genes are TRBV20-1 and TRBJ1-5; D not certain. The CDR3 is 13 residues long. V was trimmed by 2 bases and J by 2 bases, leaving 7 bases between them. Germline-derived CDR1 and CDR2 are DFQATT and SNEGSKA (reference sequence). CDR3 region: CSARSGRNQPQHF. The CDR3 coding sequence is TGCAGTGCTAGAAGCGGTCGCAATCAGCCCCAGCATTTT.

In this sample, this clonotype turned up a few times. The V call is TRBV29-1, the J call TRBJ2-5, with a possible D match to TRBD1 (6 bases). The CDR3 spans 12 residues. Germline CDR1 is SQVTM and CDR2 is ANQGSEA. Trimming took 7 bases from V and 5 from J, leaving 14 bases between them. This CDR3 is CSAQQGVETQYF. The CDR3 DNA sequence: TGCAGCGCCCAACAGGGAGTGGAGACCCAGTACTTC.

The chain carries TRBV20-1 and TRBJ2-3; 11 bases align to TRBD2. V trimming: 2 bases; J trimming: 5 bases; junction bases outside the gene matches: 6. Germline V gives CDR1 DFQATT, CDR2 SNEGSKA (reference sequence). This CDR3 comprises 15 residues. The CDR3: CSARLLAGVGDTQYF. CDR3 coding DNA: TGCAGTGCTAGACTACTAGCGGGGGTGGGAGATACGCAGTATTTT.

The V call is TRBV12-3 or TRBV12-4, the J call TRBJ2-7; D unclear. Trimming left V 4 bases short and J 2 bases short, with 6 bases between. The CDR3 sequence is 12 residues long. CDR3 bases: TGTGCCAGCAGTTATGGGCCCTACGAGCAGTACTTC. It codes for CASSYGPYEQYF.

The chain uses TRBV20-1 and TRBJ1-1; D gene unclear. CDR1 is DFQATT, CDR2 SNEGSKA, per germline (reference sequence). V lost 2 bases, J lost 7 bases, and 11 bases lay in between. CDR3 length equals 12 residues. The CDR3 is CSARPTPIEAFF. CDR3 DNA: TGCAGTGCTAGACCTACCCCTATTGAAGCTTTCTTT.

In this sample, this clonotype turned up a few times. The rearrangement uses TRBV6-5 and TRBJ2-3; 7 nucleotides align to TRBD1. Germline assignment: CDR1 MNHEY and CDR2 SVGAGI. The V segment lost 0 bases and the J segment 7 bases; nucleotides outside the gene matches: 10. The CDR3 runs to 16 residues. CDR3 sequence reads: CASSYSVPGQIYTQYF. The CDR3 region has the DNA TGTGCCAGCAGTTACTCGGTCCCGGGACAGATCTATACGCAGTATTTT.

The chain employs TRBV6-1 and TRBJ2-2; D possibly corresponds to TRBD1 (6 bases). Germline values: CDR1 MNHNS, CDR2 SASEGT. V was cut by 7 bases and J by 1 base, with 19 bases left in between. This CDR3 is built from 17 residues. The CDR3 loop reads CASKPLWDTENTGELFF. CDR3 nucleotides: TGTGCCAGCAAGCCCCTGTGGGACACCGAGAACACCGGGGAGCTGTTTTTT.

In nucleotides, the CDR3 is TGTGCCAGTAGTACCCGGCCAACCAACACCGGGGAGCTGTTTTTT. Its protein is CASSTRPTNTGELFF. V is TRBV19 and J is TRBJ2-2, with D unclear. The CDR3 consists of 15 residues. Germline CDR1 LNHDA, CDR2 SQIVND (reference sequence). With 4 bases removed from V and 2 bases from J, the gap between germline ends came to 11 bases.

The chain uses TRBV20-1 and TRBJ1-1, with 9 nucleotides matching TRBD1. The V gene end was trimmed by 6 bases and the J gene end by 2 bases; junction bases not matched to a gene: 10. The CDR3 has 15 amino acids. Germline V gene data show CDR1 as DFQATT and CDR2 as SNEGSKA (reference sequence). CDR3 bases: TGCAGTGCAGCAGGACAGGGGTACCTCAACACTGAAGCTTTCTTT. Translating gives CSAAGQGYLNTEAFF.

The chain uses TRBV10-3 and TRBJ2-1; no definite D call. Germline V gene sequence: CDR1 ENHRY, CDR2 SYGVKD. This CDR3 is built from 15 residues. V lost 2 bases to trimming and J lost 0 bases, with 8 bases between them. The CDR3 nucleotides read TGTGCCATCAGTGAGGGGGTGAGCTCCTACAATGAGCAGTTCTTC. This translates into CAISEGVSSYNEQFF.

This clonotype was seen a handful of times. The J gene is TRBJ2-3, the V gene TRBV10-3, with D unresolved. Trimming pared 5 bases from V and 0 bases from J, leaving 9 bases between. There are 14 residues in the CDR3. Germline-derived CDR1 and CDR2 are ENHRY and SYGVKD. CDR3: CAISQTESTDTQYF. The CDR3, as DNA: TGTGCCATCAGTCAGACGGAGAGCACAGATACGCAGTATTTT.